This is a list of T cell receptor beta chains from one sample in a study of T cell responses to AZD1222 COVID-19 vaccine. Using immunoSEQ multiplex PCR, the repertoire was profiled, and TCRdb retains in-frame clones only, with some absent. The sample lists under 70,000 clones; 89% were seen once. The sample consisted of peripheral blood, taken 28 days after the second AZD1222 dose. These receptor sequences come from an adult who received the AZD1222 COVID-19 vaccine. Both conserved end residues are trimmed from each CDR3. A row's size may be missing; if present it is once, few, many or a size class.

cdr3_aa,j_call,v_call,clone_size
ASRTQETGGGFEQY,TRBJ2-7,TRBV6-6,NA
ASSLSGDSNQPQH,TRBJ1-5,TRBV11-2,NA
ASSHEGTASQMSKY,TRBJ2-7,TRBV6-6,NA
ASSEDGWSSYNEQF,TRBJ2-1,TRBV2,NA
ASSQGSQTSSGNTIY,TRBJ1-3,TRBV3-1/TRBV3-2,NA
ASSLGQGYGYT,TRBJ1-2,TRBV11-2,NA
ASSPGPTADTQY,TRBJ2-3,TRBV4-2,NA
ASSEKGKITEAF,TRBJ1-1,TRBV6-1,NA
ASSQVTGNAEAF,TRBJ1-1,TRBV4-1,NA
AWSAGVEGEAF,TRBJ1-1,TRBV30,once
ASSFPRGEAF,TRBJ1-1,TRBV12-3/TRBV12-4,NA
ATSEGSEGHNEQF,TRBJ2-1,TRBV24-1,NA